This T cell receptor beta chain originates from a study of low-dose radiotherapy and immunotherapy resistance in tumors (dated by TCRdb to 2021 to 2024). Regarding the study in general: Cohort 1 received 0.5 Gy per fraction every 2 weeks, with a prescribed total PTV dose of 6.5 Gy. Patients in Cohort 2 were given 1 Gy per fraction every two weeks, for a total of 13 Gy across 26 weeks. Patients were given nivolumab as a 240 mg flat dose every two weeks and ipilimumab at 1 mg/kg every six weeks, with both drugs delivered intravenously. Cyclophosphamide 200 mg/m2 was administered intravenously every two weeks, one day before each radiation and immunotherapy administration. Starting on cycle 1 day 1, patients took 300 mg of aspirin by mouth once a day for four cycles. The trial did not randomize participants into treatment groups. Eight patients were included in the translational analysis: three from the first dose cohort and the first five from the second dose cohort.

For sequencing, an Illumina HiSeq 2500 was employed. First-strand cDNA was synthesized using Superscript III and a set of TRAV- and TRBV-specific primers, so that both TCRalpha and TCRbeta chains were covered. TCRs were amplified with Phusion for around 20 PCR cycles, with a constant-region primer paired with the adapter attached to the V primers. The MessageAmp II aRNA Amplification Kit was used to amplify the isolated mRNA, with in vitro transcription run for 15 to 20 hours at 37 degrees C. The Dynabeads mRNA DIRECT Purification Kit was used to isolate mRNA for TCR sequencing. Indexed Illumina adapters were added in a second 25-cycle Phusion PCR, and the resulting products were purified with AMPure XP beads. The study's processing was this. Custom Perl scripts were used to pool TCR sequences that encoded the same protein, to remove out-of-frame sequences, and to calculate the abundance of each clonotype. Any TCR sequence supported by only a single read was excluded from analysis. The metrics used to describe the repertoires included Shannon entropy, Gini index, clonality, richness, and the frequency of TCRs shared between repertoires. TCRdb redid the processing of the public reads, applying fastp at Q25 and MiXCR, and retained in-frame beta chains. All rows with the same CDR3 protein become a single entry with the most common DNA and genes. These V and J calls rely on TCRdb rather than the paper's analysis. Counted in this sample were under 90,000 distinct CDR3 sequences; less than 20% of them appeared once. Clones ranked in the top ten supply less than 1.5% of the sample.

As for this clonotype: Its specific antigen is unknown. Nothing much larger sits one base from this clone, and base qualities are not available.

The sample's time point label is to be understood as: after trial treatment. The treatment or condition label corresponds to: LDRT plus nivolumab, ipilimumab, low-dose cyclophosphamide and aspirin (RACIN trial). The donors took part in RACIN, a single-arm, phase I, dose-escalation trial that combined nivolumab, ipilimumab, aspirin, low-dose cyclophosphamide and low-dose radiotherapy. Patients with advanced, TIL-negative solid tumors were considered eligible. Trimming accounts for 6 bases at V and 1 base at J, while the number of junction bases matched to no gene is 2. There are 14 amino acids in the CDR3, from cysteine to phenylalanine inclusive. The DNA shown is the 42-base CDR3, in frame from base 1.

The sequenced sample was PBMCs, obtained after low-dose radiotherapy plus immunotherapy. Recombination joined TRBV12-3 or TRBV12-4 with TRBJ2-1; TRBD2 fits 8 bases in the junction. This receptor was taken from a male donor with prostate cancer. The CDR3 protein: CASSKRESYNEQFF. The DNA sequence reads TGTGCCAGCAGCAAGCGGGAGTCCTACAATGAGCAGTTCTTC.